Given below is one TCR beta chain in context. Its specificity is not known. The entry originates in a study of T cell responses to AZD1222 COVID-19 vaccine. The assay was immunoSEQ multiplex PCR, and TCRdb's table has in-frame clones only and misses some. The repertoire holds around 140,000 clones, with roughly 91% as singletons. The study, taken as a whole, reports: Only six or seven AZD1222 recipients were seropositive at baseline. Nearly half of spike-specific TCRs reportedly target variant regions that are unmutated in the B.1.351 and B.1.1.7 variants. Spike-specific TCRs gained breadth and depth after people received two AZD1222 doses. Repertoires were obtained solely post-peak T cell response.

The CDR3 spans 15 residues. Trimming took off 0 bases at V and 0 bases at J, with 9 bases between the two ends. The germline CDR1 and CDR2 sequences are MNHEY and SVGAGI. Source: peripheral blood, taken on day 0 of AZD1222 vaccination. This sequence originates from an adult in good health. The J gene is TRBJ2-7, the V gene TRBV6-5; D is ambiguous. The CDR3: CASSYSSTASYEQYF. The CDR3 region has the DNA TGTGCCAGCAGTTACTCGAGTACAGCCTCCTACGAGCAGTACTTC.